Included here is one T cell receptor (beta chain) sequence, with context. The sample comes from a study of blood T cells in healthy people across ages. The germline V gene encodes CDR1 LGHDT and CDR2 YNNKEL (reference sequence). This CDR3 spans 16 amino acids. The V segment lost 1 base and the J segment 5 bases; nucleotides outside the gene matches: 11. Primers used in a second PCR of about 6 to 11 cycles were a sample-barcoded 5' primer and a J-beta primer mix. A single record per CDR3 protein comes from TCRdb applying MiXCR to the 5' RACE reads. The sample shows fewer than 800,000 distinct CDR3 sequences, roughly 20% of them seen only once.

The chain is built from TRBV3-1 and TRBJ2-7; 7 nucleotides align to TRBD2. The specimen was blood. This sequence was found in a man aged 65 to 79 in good health. Here the CDR3 reads CASSQGFRGRANEQYF. The CDR3 DNA reads TGTGCCAGCAGCCAAGGTTTTCGGGGGAGGGCCAACGAGCAGTACTTC.